This is a list of T cell receptor beta chains from one sample in a study of blood T cell repertoires in COVID-19. Profiled with immunoSEQ multiplex PCR; TCRdb holds only in-frame clones, not every one. The sample lists approximately 200,000 clones; roughly 80% were seen once. The specimen was peripheral blood. These TCRs come from a woman older than 75 with acute or convalescent COVID-19. CDR3s include the opening cysteine and the closing phenylalanine or tryptophan. The D gene is left open where the match is weak. Size values are once, few and many counts, or a class for expanded clones, and some rows have none.

j_call: TRBJ1-5; clone_size: .; d_call: TRBD1; v_call: TRBV2; cdr3_nt: TGTGCCAGCAGTGAAGGAAACAGGGGTAATCAGCCCCAGCATTTT; cdr3_aa: CASSEGNRGNQPQHF
j_call: TRBJ2-3; clone_size: once; d_call: TRBD1; v_call: TRBV5-1; cdr3_nt: TGCGCCAGCAGCATGGGACAGGGAACAGATACGCAGTATTTT; cdr3_aa: CASSMGQGTDTQYF
j_call: TRBJ2-5; clone_size: .; d_call: .; v_call: TRBV19; cdr3_nt: TGTGCCAGTAGTAAAGCGGGCGAAGTTGCGACCCAGTACTTC; cdr3_aa: CASSKAGEVATQYF
j_call: TRBJ2-1; clone_size: once; d_call: .; v_call: TRBV10-3; cdr3_nt: TGTGCCATCACCGAGATGGGGAGCGATGAGCAGTTCTTC; cdr3_aa: CAITEMGSDEQFF
j_call: TRBJ2-7; clone_size: .; d_call: .; v_call: TRBV29-1; cdr3_nt: TGCAGCGTTGAAGATCCGGGCGGGGAACCGTACGAGCAGTACTTC; cdr3_aa: CSVEDPGGEPYEQYF
j_call: TRBJ2-7; clone_size: .; d_call: .; v_call: TRBV21-1; cdr3_nt: TGTGCCAGCAGCAAAGACCTTGAAAGACAGGGGTCACCGCTCGAGCAGTACTTC; cdr3_aa: CASSKDLERQGSPLEQYF
j_call: TRBJ2-3; clone_size: .; d_call: .; v_call: TRBV19; cdr3_nt: TGTGCCACGTCTATCTCGAGGGCAGATACGCAGTATTTT; cdr3_aa: CATSISRADTQYF
j_call: TRBJ1-4; clone_size: .; d_call: .; v_call: TRBV27; cdr3_nt: TGTGCCAGCGTACTTCGGGAGTCTTTTGAAAAACTGTTTTTT; cdr3_aa: CASVLRESFEKLFF
j_call: TRBJ2-5; clone_size: .; d_call: TRBD1; v_call: TRBV19; cdr3_nt: TGTGCCAGTAGGCTGTCGGGACAGGCCCAAGAGACCCAGTACTTC; cdr3_aa: CASRLSGQAQETQYF
j_call: TRBJ1-6; clone_size: few; d_call: .; v_call: TRBV7-8; cdr3_nt: TGTGCCAGCAGCTCCCCCCGAGGCGGTAATTCACCCCTCCACTTT; cdr3_aa: CASSSPRGGNSPLHF
j_call: TRBJ1-1; clone_size: once; d_call: .; v_call: TRBV9; cdr3_nt: TGTGCCAGCAGCGTAGGTCCCCCGGGAACGAACACTGAAGCTTTCTTT; cdr3_aa: CASSVGPPGTNTEAFF
j_call: TRBJ1-2; clone_size: once; d_call: .; v_call: TRBV11-3; cdr3_nt: TGTGCCGTACACCGTTCAGGAAACTATGGCTACACCTTC; cdr3_aa: CAVHRSGNYGYTF
j_call: TRBJ2-2; clone_size: .; d_call: TRBD2; v_call: TRBV5-1; cdr3_nt: TGCGCCAGCAGCTTGGTGGCTAGCGGAAACACCGGGGAGCTGTTTTTT; cdr3_aa: CASSLVASGNTGELFF
j_call: TRBJ2-2; clone_size: once; d_call: .; v_call: TRBV5-4; cdr3_nt: TGTGCCAGCAGCTTGGGTTCGGTTAGCAGCACCGGGGAGCTGTTTTTT; cdr3_aa: CASSLGSVSSTGELFF
j_call: TRBJ1-4; clone_size: .; d_call: TRBD1; v_call: TRBV7-9; cdr3_nt: TGTGCCAGCAGCTCCCCGGGACAGGGTGAAAAACTGTTTTTT; cdr3_aa: CASSSPGQGEKLFF
j_call: TRBJ1-1; clone_size: .; d_call: .; v_call: TRBV18; cdr3_nt: TGTGCCAGCTCACCTCTGGGCAGGAACACTGAAGCTTTCTTT; cdr3_aa: CASSPLGRNTEAFF
j_call: TRBJ1-2; clone_size: .; d_call: TRBD1; v_call: TRBV6-5; cdr3_nt: TGTGCCAGCAGGAACAGACAGGGGACTAACTATGGCTACACCTTC; cdr3_aa: CASRNRQGTNYGYTF
j_call: TRBJ2-2; clone_size: .; d_call: .; v_call: TRBV6-2/TRBV6-3; cdr3_nt: TGTGCCAGCAGTCGGCAGGGGGGGAACACCGGGGAGCTGTTTTTT; cdr3_aa: CASSRQGGNTGELFF